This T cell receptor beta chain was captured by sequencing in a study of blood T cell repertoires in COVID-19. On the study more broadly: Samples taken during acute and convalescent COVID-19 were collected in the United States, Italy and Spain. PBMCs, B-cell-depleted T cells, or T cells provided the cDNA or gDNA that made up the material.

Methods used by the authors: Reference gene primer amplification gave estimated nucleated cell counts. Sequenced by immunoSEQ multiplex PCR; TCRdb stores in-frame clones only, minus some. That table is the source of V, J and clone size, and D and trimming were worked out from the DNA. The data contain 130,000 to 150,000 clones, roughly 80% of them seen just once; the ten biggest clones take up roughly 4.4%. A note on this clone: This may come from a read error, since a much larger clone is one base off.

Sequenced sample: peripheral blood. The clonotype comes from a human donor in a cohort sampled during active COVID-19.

The CDR3 is CASSLTGNTEAFF. CDR3 coding DNA: TGTGCCAGCAGTTTAACAGGGAACACTGAAGCTTTCTTT. The V gene is TRBV27, the J gene TRBJ1-1, with D possibly being TRBD1 (5 bases). V shed 2 bases and J shed 1 base, with 5 bases lying between them. CDR3 size: 13 residues. Germline assignment: CDR1 MNHEY and CDR2 SMNVEV (reference sequence).